This paragraph covers one TCR beta chain sequence. Its cognate antigen is unknown. This PCR relied on a set of 60 Vbeta primers and 13 Jbeta primers. The data were produced by immunoSEQ multiplex PCR, yet TCRdb's version contains in-frame clones alone and is incomplete. The table has about 76,000 clones, about four fifths seen once. The sample originates from a study of cytomegalovirus exposure and HLA in healthy donors. Regarding the study as a whole: According to a later analysis, most TCR beta chains associated with CMV appeared HLA-restricted.

The TCR sequence derives from a young woman in good health and CMV-seronegative. Sequenced sample: PBMCs.

CDR3 nucleotide sequence: TGTGCCAGCAGTTCACCCGCAACAGGGGGGAGCACAGATACGCAGTATTTT. Translation gives CASSSPATGGSTDTQYF. V gene TRBV28 combines with J gene TRBJ2-3, with 8 bases fitting TRBD1. The V segment lost 4 bases and the J segment 0 bases; nucleotides outside the gene matches: 9. Germline CDR1 and CDR2: MDHEN and SYDVKM. There are 17 residues in the CDR3.